This T cell receptor (beta chain) derives from a study of blood T cells in healthy people across ages. The use of a sample-barcoded 5' primer and a J-beta primer mix characterized a second PCR of roughly 7 to 11 cycles. TCRdb used MiXCR to reprocess the 5' RACE reads, holding one entry per CDR3 protein. Seen here are 900,000 to 950,000 distinct CDR3 sequences, 25% to 30% observed once, and the top ten hold more than 8.5%. This CDR3 has 15 residues. With V trimmed by 7 bases and J by 2 bases, 9 bases remained unmatched. This sample also appeared in a second study, on T cells of mothers and their children.

The chain is built from TRBV12-3 or TRBV12-4 and TRBJ2-7; 9 nucleotides line up with TRBD1. Input material: blood. The receptor was isolated from a woman aged 40 to 55 in good health. In DNA, the CDR3 is TGTGCCAGCACTTTGGGACAGGGCTTAACCTACGAGCAGTACTTC. It translates to CASTLGQGLTYEQYF.